The TCR beta chain described here comes from a study of breast tumors, draining lymph nodes, adjacent tissues. Notes on the study in general: Compared with basal-like, luminal-like tumors shared significantly more repertoire with nontumor tissue. Tumor T cell lymph node origin was a supported hypothesis, not proven. Tumor repertoires ranked between lymph nodes and nontumor tissue in diversity, with V and J gene preferences.

Comment on this clonotype: What it recognizes is unknown. The DNA is omitted, as the CDR3 cannot be located on it reliably, and the CDR3 follows TCRdb's listing.

TCRdb reanalysed the multiplex PCR reads using MiXCR and keeps one entry per CDR3 protein. Seen here are over 60,000 distinct CDR3 sequences, 45% to 65% observed once, and the top ten hold roughly 20%. This clonotype was sampled from a female donor with breast cancer. Some clones in this sample may be carry-over from other donors' samples. Sequenced material: breast tumor tissue.

CDR3: CTSVPAPGPGTDKNYGYTF. The chain couples TRBV29-1 to TRBJ1-2; the D call TRBD1 from the table was never checked on the DNA. Germline V gene data show CDR1 as SQVTM and CDR2 as ANQGSEA. The length of the CDR3 is 19 amino acids, counting both ends.